This T cell receptor beta chain is from a study of somatic mutations in cytotoxic T cells in rheumatoid arthritis. This clone was picked up a small number of times. The V gene's germline CDR1 is MNHEY and CDR2 SVGAGI. Trimming took 10 bases from V and 3 from J; bases not matched to a gene: 4. The length of the CDR3 is 12 residues. TCRdb's copy holds only in-frame clones and misses some; the assay was immunoSEQ multiplex PCR. The table lists 8,900 or so clones, more than 60% of them singletons, with approximately 38% in the top ten. This sequence originates from an adult with rheumatoid arthritis. The chain recombines TRBV6-5 with TRBJ2-7; TRBD2 matches 9 bases. Sequencing input: CD8+ T cells sorted from blood. The CDR3 here is CATLSGSYEQYF. The CDR3 DNA sequence: TGTGCCACCCTTAGCGGGAGCTACGAGCAGTACTTC.